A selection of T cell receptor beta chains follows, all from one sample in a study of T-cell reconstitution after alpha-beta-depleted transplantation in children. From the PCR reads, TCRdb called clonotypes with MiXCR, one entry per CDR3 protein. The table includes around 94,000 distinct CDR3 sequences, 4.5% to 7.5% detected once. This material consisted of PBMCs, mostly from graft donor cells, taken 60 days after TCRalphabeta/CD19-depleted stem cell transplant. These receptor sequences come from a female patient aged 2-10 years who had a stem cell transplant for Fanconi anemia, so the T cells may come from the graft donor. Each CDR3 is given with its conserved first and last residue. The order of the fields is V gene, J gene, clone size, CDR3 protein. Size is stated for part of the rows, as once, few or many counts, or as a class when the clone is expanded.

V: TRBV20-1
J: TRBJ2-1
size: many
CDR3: CSASHSDNEQFF

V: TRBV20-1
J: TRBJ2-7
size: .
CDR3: CSARDIRLAGGPGEQYF

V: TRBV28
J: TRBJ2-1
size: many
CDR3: CASSLLLADYNEQFF

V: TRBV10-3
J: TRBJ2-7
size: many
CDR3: CAISESKNRGTSEQYF

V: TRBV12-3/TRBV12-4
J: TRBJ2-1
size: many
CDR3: CASSFAQGGEQFF

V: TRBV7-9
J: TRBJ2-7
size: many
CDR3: CASSPRRESSYEQYF

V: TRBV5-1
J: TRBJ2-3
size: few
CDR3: CASKGGPRTDTQYF

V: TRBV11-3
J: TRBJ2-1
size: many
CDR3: CASSSTGRTHFNEQFF

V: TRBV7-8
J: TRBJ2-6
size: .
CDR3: CASSLAGGGQDVLTF

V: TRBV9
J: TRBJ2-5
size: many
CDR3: CASSAGTTRETQYF

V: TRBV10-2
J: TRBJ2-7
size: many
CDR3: CASRGTGHEQYF

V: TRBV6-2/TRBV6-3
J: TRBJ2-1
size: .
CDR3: CASAPGLDYNEQFF

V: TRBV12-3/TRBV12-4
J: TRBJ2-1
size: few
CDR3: CASSPSFGSYNEQFF

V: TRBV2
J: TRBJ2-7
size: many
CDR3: CASSDRLASNPYEQYF

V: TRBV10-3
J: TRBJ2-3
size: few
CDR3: CAIGSPSGSADTQYF

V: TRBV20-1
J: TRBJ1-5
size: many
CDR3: CSARDYGGSVSNQPQHF

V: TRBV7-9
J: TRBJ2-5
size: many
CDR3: CASSFEGGETQYF

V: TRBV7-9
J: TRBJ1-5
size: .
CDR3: CASSLADRGNQPQHF

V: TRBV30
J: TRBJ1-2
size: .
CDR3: CAWSVLRYGGYTF

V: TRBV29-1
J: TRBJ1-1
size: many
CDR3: CSVKISLNTEAFF

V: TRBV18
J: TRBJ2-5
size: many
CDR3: CASSPLDRGETQYF

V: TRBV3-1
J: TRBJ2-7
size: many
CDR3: CASSQDRGIYEQYF

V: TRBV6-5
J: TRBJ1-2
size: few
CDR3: CASSYADGFYGYTF

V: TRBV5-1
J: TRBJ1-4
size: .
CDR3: CASSLGGLNEKLFF

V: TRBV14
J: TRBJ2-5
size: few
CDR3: CASSQDLAGETQYF

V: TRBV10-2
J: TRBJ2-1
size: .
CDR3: CASSEDPRMVYFNNEQFF

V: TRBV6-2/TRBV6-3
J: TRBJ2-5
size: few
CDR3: CASSYSTTGGGGETQYF

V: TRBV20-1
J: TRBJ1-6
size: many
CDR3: CSAWDQGTGPLLLHF